Listed here is a single TCR beta chain. Its antigen remains unidentified. Profiled with immunoSEQ multiplex PCR; TCRdb holds only in-frame clones, not every one. The sample contains 120,000 or so clones, approximately 88% of which appear only once. Between the trimmed V and J ends, which lost 7 bases and 0 bases, there was a span of 9 bases. The CDR3 length is 13 residues. Germline V gene sequence: CDR1 MGHDK, CDR2 SYGVNS. This record belongs to a study of identifying expanded T cells in peripheral blood. Study-wide results and caveats: Roughly two-week clone count variance significantly increased as total template count grew. Differentially abundant clones: around 1.2 between replicates, about 16 at 2 to 3 weeks, more than 18 at four.

Collection occurred without any documented infections or immune events in donors. J is TRBJ1-1 and V is TRBV25-1; tentatively, D is TRBD1 (6 bases). The sequencing sample was made of blood. The TCR originated in a person between 18 and 70 years old in good health. DNA of the CDR3: TGTGCCAGCACTGGACAGCTGAACACTGAAGCTTTCTTT. Protein: CASTGQLNTEAFF.